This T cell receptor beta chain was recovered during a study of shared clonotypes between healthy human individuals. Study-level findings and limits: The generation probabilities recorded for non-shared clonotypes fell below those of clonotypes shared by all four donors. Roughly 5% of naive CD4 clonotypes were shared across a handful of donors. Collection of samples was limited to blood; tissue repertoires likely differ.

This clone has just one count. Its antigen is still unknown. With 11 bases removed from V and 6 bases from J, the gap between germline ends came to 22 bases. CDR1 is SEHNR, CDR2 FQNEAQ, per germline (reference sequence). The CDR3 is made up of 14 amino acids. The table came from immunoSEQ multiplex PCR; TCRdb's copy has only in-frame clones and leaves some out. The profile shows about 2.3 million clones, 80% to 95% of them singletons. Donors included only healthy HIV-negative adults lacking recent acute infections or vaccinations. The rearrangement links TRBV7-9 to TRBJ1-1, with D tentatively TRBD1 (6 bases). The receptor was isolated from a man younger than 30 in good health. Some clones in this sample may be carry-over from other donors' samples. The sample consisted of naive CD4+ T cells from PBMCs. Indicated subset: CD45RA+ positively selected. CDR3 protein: CAGAVTGGPPEAFF. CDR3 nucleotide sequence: TGTGCCGGAGCAGTAACGGGGGGCCCCCCTGAAGCTTTCTTT. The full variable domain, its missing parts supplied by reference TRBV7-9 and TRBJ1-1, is DTGVSQNPRHKITKRGQNVTFRCDPISEHNRLYWYRQTLGQGPEFLTYFQNEAQLEKSRLLSDRFSAERPKGSFSTLEIQRTEQGDSAMYLCAGAVTGGPPEAFFGQGTRLTVV.